Below, 32 T cell receptor beta chains from the same sample are listed, as sequenced in a study of blood T cell repertoires in COVID-19. Produced via immunoSEQ multiplex PCR; TCRdb's table is partial and in-frame only. Seen here are about 120,000 clones, roughly 78% observed once, and the top ten hold roughly 17%. The sample was peripheral blood. The receptors shown here come from a man aged 60-69 years with active or convalescent COVID-19.

This clone occurred a few times. The V and J genes are TRBV7-9 and TRBJ2-7; TRBD1 matches at 7 bases. Germline trimming cut 5 bases from V and 2 bases from J; bases unmatched to any gene: 6. The CDR3 runs to 14 residues. The germline V gene has CDR1 SEHNR and CDR2 FQNEAQ (reference sequence). The CDR3 DNA sequence: TGTGCCAGCAGCCCCGGACAGGACACCTACGAGCAGTACTTC. Residues: CASSPGQDTYEQYF.

This clone has more than one count but fewer than ten. The chain recombines TRBV28 with TRBJ1-5, with unresolved D. The CDR3 extends over 14 amino acids. V shed 2 bases and J shed 7 bases, with 12 bases lying between them. In germline, CDR1 is MDHEN, CDR2 SYDVKM. CDR3 DNA: TGTGCCAGCAGTTTAGGGCAGGAGGAACAGCCCCAGCATTTT. It encodes CASSLGQEEQPQHF. Drawing the rest from reference TRBV28 and TRBJ1-5, the complete variable domain is DVKVTQSSRYLVKRTGEKVFLECVQDMDHENMFWYRQDPGLGLRLIYFSYDVKMKEKGDIPEGYSVSREKKERFSLILESASTNQTSMYLCASSLGQEEQPQHFGDGTRLSIL.

The chain recombines TRBV6-5 with TRBJ2-2; tentatively, D is TRBD1 (6 bases). Germline V gene sequence: CDR1 MNHEY, CDR2 SVGAGI. The CDR3 is made up of 12 amino acids. The V end lost 6 bases, the J end lost 7 bases, and 9 bases lay between the germline ends. The CDR3 reads CASRVRGGELFF. DNA for the CDR3: TGTGCCAGCAGGGTCAGGGGCGGGGAGCTGTTTTTT.

The chain uses TRBV19 and TRBJ1-5; maybe TRBD1 (5 bases). With 3 bases removed from V and 2 bases from J, the gap between germline ends came to 20 bases. Germline CDR1 reads LNHDA; CDR2 reads SQIVND (reference sequence). The CDR3 length is 18 residues. This CDR3 is CASSMGPLRGVGNQPQHF. The CDR3 DNA reads TGTGCCAGTAGTATGGGGCCCCTTCGGGGGGTGGGCAATCAGCCCCAGCATTTT.

This clone was seen a single time. This chain uses TRBV5-6 with TRBJ1-5, with D unclear. CDR3 length equals 17 residues. Germline lookup yields CDR1 SGHDT and CDR2 YYEEEE. Trimming took off 3 bases at V and 3 bases at J, with 19 bases between the two ends. The CDR3 region has the DNA TGTGCCAGCAGCTCCCGGGTCGTTAGAGGGATCAATCAGCCCCAGCATTTT. The encoded protein is CASSSRVVRGINQPQHF. The full variable domain, with the rest looked up from reference TRBV5-6 and TRBJ1-5, is DAGVTQSPTHLIKTRGQQVTLRCSPKSGHDTVSWYQQALGQGPQFIFQYYEEEERQRGNFPDRFSGHQFPNYSSELNVNALLLGDSALYLCASSSRVVRGINQPQHFGDGTRLSIL.

This sequence joins TRBV11-3 and TRBJ2-1; possibly TRBD1 for D (6 bases). Germline CDR1 is SGHNT and CDR2 is YENEEA. The CDR3 spans 12 residues. Trimming left V 9 bases short and J 4 bases short, with 10 bases between. CDR3 amino acids: CASGTQYNEQFF. The DNA of the CDR3 is TGTGCCAGTGGGACACAGTACAATGAGCAGTTCTTC.

This clone appeared once. The CDR3 region has the DNA TGTGCCACCGGGACAGGGAACACTGAAGCTTTCTTT. Translated: CATGTGNTEAFF. The chain combines TRBV19 with TRBJ1-1, with 8 bases lining up with TRBD1. V lost 10 bases to trimming and J lost 1 base; unmatched junction nucleotides: 2. This CDR3 has 12 amino acids. The V gene's germline CDR1 is LNHDA and CDR2 SQIVND (reference sequence).

The V gene is TRBV7-8, the J gene TRBJ2-1; 8 bases are a match to TRBD2. V dropped 3 bases and J dropped 8; count of bases not matched to a gene: 12. Germline-derived CDR1 and CDR2 are SGHVS and FQNEAQ. The CDR3 length is 16 residues. The CDR3 DNA sequence: TGTGCCAGCAGCTTTCCCCCGGCGGGAGCGGGAGATGAGCAGTTCTTC. Amino acid sequence: CASSFPPAGAGDEQFF.

The rearrangement links TRBV7-8 to TRBJ2-7; D may be TRBD2 (6 bases). Germline assignment: CDR1 SGHVS and CDR2 FQNEAQ. The CDR3 extends over 15 amino acids. Trimming took 5 bases from V and 6 from J, leaving 20 bases between them. The CDR3 bases are TGTGCCAGCAGCCGACAACCCCTCAACGGGGGCGAGCAGTACTTC. It translates to CASSRQPLNGGEQYF.

On this clone: In the same sample, other DNA sequences code for this CDR3. The gene calls are TRBV27 and TRBJ1-1, with a tentative D call TRBD1 (5 bases). Trimming left V 3 bases short and J 5 bases short, with 10 bases between. CDR3 length: 13 amino acids. Germline assignment: CDR1 MNHEY and CDR2 SMNVEV (reference sequence). The DNA of the CDR3 is TGTGCCAGCAGTTTGTACGGGGGAACTGAAGCTTTCTTT. It translates to CASSLYGGTEAFF.

V and J are TRBV6-4 and TRBJ2-7; TRBD1 is a possible D gene (5 bases). The CDR3 contains 18 residues. Trimming cost V 2 bases and J 2 bases, with 22 bases left between them. Germline V gene sequence: CDR1 MRHNA, CDR2 SNTAGT. This chain's CDR3 is CASSDPRVGRPTPYEQYF. The DNA for the CDR3 is TGTGCCAGCAGTGACCCCAGGGTGGGCAGGCCAACTCCCTACGAGCAGTACTTC.

The CDR3 nucleotides read TGTGCCACCAGTGATGGACTCAGCGAGCAGTACTTC. This encodes CATSDGLSEQYF. The gene calls are TRBV24-1 and TRBJ2-7, with D maybe TRBD2 (5 bases). Germline assignment: CDR1 KGHDR and CDR2 SFDVKD. The V gene lost 3 bases and the J gene lost 6 bases, with 8 bases spanning the gap. The CDR3 totals 12 residues.

This chain connects TRBV7-2 to TRBJ1-2; TRBD1 matches 8 bases. The CDR3 is made up of 14 amino acids. J gave up 6 bases and V 1 base, and 4 bases lay outside the gene matches. Germline CDR1 SGHTA, CDR2 FQGNSA. CDR3 nucleotides: TGTGCCAGCAGCTTAGTGACAGGGGATCATGGCTACACCTTC. Protein: CASSLVTGDHGYTF.

V is TRBV28 and J is TRBJ2-6, with TRBD1 matching over 9 bases. The CDR3 has 18 amino acids. J gave up 2 bases and V 5 bases, and 10 bases lay outside the gene matches. Germline CDR1 is MDHEN and CDR2 is SYDVKM. The CDR3 DNA is TGTGCCAGCAGTCCCCCCGGGACAGGGTTAGCTGGGGCCAACGTCCTGACTTTC. Protein sequence: CASSPPGTGLAGANVLTF.

The chain uses TRBV6-5 and TRBJ2-3, with a tentative D call TRBD2 (6 bases). Germline assignment: CDR1 MNHEY and CDR2 SVGAGI. The V end lost 2 bases, the J end lost 1 base, and 10 bases lay between the germline ends. This CDR3 spans 15 amino acids. DNA for the CDR3: TGTGCCAGCAGTTACCTCGCTAGCGGCACAGATACGCAGTATTTT. Protein sequence: CASSYLASGTDTQYF.

The V gene is TRBV5-1, the J gene TRBJ1-2, with TRBD1 matching 9 bases. Trimming removed 4 bases from V and 8 bases from J; junction bases left unmatched: 15. CDR1 is SGHRS, CDR2 YFSETQ, per germline. The CDR3 covers 16 residues. As DNA, the CDR3 is TGCGCCAGCAGCCAGCTAACAGGGGGCCGACTTGGCGGCTACACCTTC. Its protein is CASSQLTGGRLGGYTF.

This clone has just a few counts. The DNA of the CDR3 is TGCGCCAGCAGCTTGGATCCAGGGCGCGGGGTCGAGCAGTACTTC. It encodes CASSLDPGRGVEQYF. The chain recombines TRBV5-1 with TRBJ2-7; maybe TRBD2 (6 bases). Trimming pared 0 bases from V and 6 bases from J, leaving 16 bases between. The CDR3 spans 15 residues. Germline V gene data show CDR1 as SGHRS and CDR2 as YFSETQ.

The V and J genes are TRBV2 and TRBJ2-5; 7 bases line up with TRBD2. The CDR3 is made up of 14 amino acids. Germline trimming cut 8 bases from V and 4 bases from J; bases unmatched to any gene: 10. The germline V gene has CDR1 SNHLY and CDR2 FYNNEI. As DNA, the CDR3 is TGTGCCAGCTCGCCTGGGGGGGGAGTAGAGACCCAGTACTTC. This gives the protein CASSPGGGVETQYF. Full variable domain (outside the CDR3, taken from reference TRBV2 and TRBJ2-5): EPEVTQTPSHQVTQMGQEVILRCVPISNHLYFYWYRQILGQKVEFLVSFYNNEISEKSEIFDDQFSVERPDGSNFTLKIRSTKLEDSAMYFCASSPGGGVETQYFGPGTRLLVL.

The chain uses TRBV19 and TRBJ2-7, with 7 bases identical to TRBD2. The CDR3 extends over 16 amino acids. CDR1 is LNHDA and CDR2 is SQIVND in the germline V gene (reference sequence). The V gene end was trimmed by 3 bases and the J gene end by 3 bases; junction bases not matched to a gene: 11. The CDR3 loop reads CASSIEASGSLYEQYF. CDR3 DNA sequence: TGTGCCAGTAGTATTGAAGCTAGCGGCAGCCTCTACGAGCAGTACTTC.

The V gene is TRBV5-4, the J gene TRBJ2-3, with 9 bases matching TRBD1. Germline V CDR1 and CDR2: SGHNT, YYREEE (reference sequence). V gave up 5 bases and J gave up 5 bases; unmatched junction bases: 9. This CDR3 contains 15 residues. The CDR3 region is CASSSDRGVRDTQYF. CDR3 coding DNA: TGTGCCAGCAGTTCCGACAGGGGGGTGCGAGATACGCAGTATTTT.

In DNA form, the CDR3 reads TGCAGCGGCTTACTAGCGGGATCCTCCTACGAGCAGTACTTC. This translates into CSGLLAGSSYEQYF. This rearrangement joins TRBV29-1 to TRBJ2-7, with 10 bases matching TRBD2. CDR3 length: 14 residues. Germline CDR1 is SQVTM and CDR2 is ANQGSEA. Losses at the gene ends were 7 bases for V and 0 bases for J; bases not matched to a gene: 6.

The chain links TRBV7-2 to TRBJ2-7, with no clear D. The CDR3 consists of 12 residues. The V gene's germline CDR1 is SGHTA and CDR2 FQGNSA. Trimming took 6 bases from V and 2 from J, leaving 8 bases between them. CDR3 sequence reads: CASREAAYEQYF. The CDR3 bases are TGTGCCAGCAGAGAGGCCGCCTACGAGCAGTACTTC.

The table lists this clone with a few counts. This chain links TRBV2 with TRBJ2-2; 7 bases are shared with TRBD2. The CDR3 has 15 amino acids. Germline-derived CDR1 and CDR2 are SNHLY and FYNNEI. The V gene end was trimmed by 3 bases and the J gene end by 6 bases; junction bases not matched to a gene: 7. CDR3 nucleotide sequence: TGTGCCAGCAGTGAGGGACTATCAGTGGCCGGGGAGCTGTTTTTT. Amino acid sequence: CASSEGLSVAGELFF.

The V and J genes are TRBV6-2 or TRBV6-3 and TRBJ2-1, with 10 bases lining up with TRBD2. The CDR3 spans 16 residues. The J segment lost 7 bases and the V segment lost 1 base, leaving 7 bases of the junction unmatched. Germline V gene data show CDR1 as MNHEY and CDR2 as SVGEGT. The CDR3: CASSYWSGLARNEQFF. CDR3 sequence (DNA): TGTGCCAGCAGTTACTGGTCGGGACTAGCGAGGAATGAGCAGTTCTTC.

In this sample, this clone turned up many times. The genes are TRBV5-1 and TRBJ1-1, with D hard to call. V lost 0 bases and J 3 bases, leaving 9 bases between the germline ends. Per germline, CDR1 SGHRS and CDR2 YFSETQ. The CDR3 totals 14 residues. The CDR3 DNA is TGCGCCAGCAGCTTGGATCGGGGAGACACTGAAGCTTTCTTT. Protein: CASSLDRGDTEAFF. Combining the CDR3 with reference TRBV5-1 and TRBJ1-1 gives the whole variable domain KAGVTQTPRYLIKTRGQQVTLSCSPISGHRSVSWYQQTPGQGLQFLFEYFSETQRNKGNFPGRFSGRQFSNSRSEMNVSTLELGDSALYLCASSLDRGDTEAFFGQGTRLTVV.

The sample holds a few counts of this clone. This rearrangement joins TRBV4-3 to TRBJ2-7; 8 bases are shared with TRBD1. Germline V gives CDR1 LGHNA, CDR2 YSLEER. V shed 1 base, J shed 2 bases, and the junction held 7 bases outside the gene matches. The CDR3 has 16 residues. The CDR3 loop reads CASSQGAAGGPYEQYF. The DNA of the CDR3 is TGCGCCAGCAGCCAAGGAGCCGCAGGGGGCCCCTACGAGCAGTACTTC.

The chain carries TRBV27 and TRBJ2-7, with TRBD2 matching over 14 bases. CDR3 length: 16 residues. The V gene end was trimmed by 4 bases and the J gene end by 2 bases; junction bases not matched to a gene: 4. Germline CDR1 MNHEY, CDR2 SMNVEV (reference sequence). CDR3 in DNA: TGTGCCAGCAGTTCGACTAGCGGGAGGGCTACCTACGAGCAGTACTTC. Its translation: CASSSTSGRATYEQYF.

V usage is TRBV28 and J usage is TRBJ1-4, with 7 positions matching TRBD1. The CDR3 loop spans 16 amino acids. The V segment lost 4 bases and the J segment 1 base; nucleotides outside the gene matches: 6. Germline V lookup: CDR1 MDHEN, CDR2 SYDVKM. The CDR3 reads CASSSPRGLTNEKLFF. The CDR3, as DNA: TGTGCCAGCAGTTCGCCGAGGGGGCTAACTAATGAAAAACTGTTTTTT.

In nucleotides, the CDR3 is TGCGCCAGCAGCTCTGGCAACGGGGGTGAGCAGTTCTTC. Translation: CASSSGNGGEQFF. This rearrangement joins TRBV5-1 to TRBJ2-1; tentatively, D is TRBD2 (6 bases). There are 13 residues in the CDR3. V was pared by 3 bases and J by 9 bases, with 13 bases between. Germline loops: CDR1 SGHRS, CDR2 YFSETQ. Complete variable domain (other parts from reference TRBV5-1 and TRBJ2-1): KAGVTQTPRYLIKTRGQQVTLSCSPISGHRSVSWYQQTPGQGLQFLFEYFSETQRNKGNFPGRFSGRQFSNSRSEMNVSTLELGDSALYLCASSSGNGGEQFFGPGTRLTVL.

The CDR3, as DNA: TGCAGCGTGGTCGGGACAGGGACCTACAATGAGCAGTTCTTC. Encoded protein: CSVVGTGTYNEQFF. The V gene is TRBV29-1, the J gene TRBJ2-1; 9 nucleotides line up with TRBD1. V dropped 6 bases and J dropped 2; count of bases not matched to a gene: 5. The CDR3 covers 14 residues. CDR1 SQVTM and CDR2 ANQGSEA come from the germline V gene.

The V gene is TRBV19, the J gene TRBJ1-4; D is perhaps TRBD1 (6 bases). CDR1 LNHDA and CDR2 SQIVND come from the germline V gene (reference sequence). The CDR3 totals 13 residues. Trimming took off 9 bases at V and 11 bases at J, with 19 bases between the two ends. This CDR3 is CASANPNRAKLFF. The CDR3 DNA reads as TGTGCCAGCGCCAACCCCAACAGGGCTAAACTGTTTTTT. The full variable domain, with the rest looked up from reference TRBV19 and TRBJ1-4, is DGGITQSPKYLFRKEGQNVTLSCEQNLNHDAMYWYRQDPGQGLRLIYYSQIVNDFQKGDIAEGYSVSREKKESFPLTVTSAQKNPTAFYLCASANPNRAKLFFGSGTQLSVL.

The chain couples TRBV6-5 to TRBJ2-5; 8 nucleotides match TRBD1. J gave up 0 bases and V 6 bases, and 3 bases lay outside the gene matches. This CDR3 is 14 amino acids long. The germline CDR1 and CDR2 sequences are MNHEY and SVGAGI. Here the CDR3 DNA reads TGTGCCAGCAGGGTGGACAGGGACCAAGAGACCCAGTACTTC. Protein product: CASRVDRDQETQYF.